Given below is one T cell receptor (beta chain) in context. Which antigen it targets is not known. No much larger clone exists at a distance of one base, and base qualities are not known. These data come from a study of T cell responses to AZD1222 COVID-19 vaccine (dated by TCRdb to the early 2020s). At the level of the whole study: Because spike-specific TCR depth and breadth did not differ between the two schedules, AZD1222 recipients who got a second dose at roughly 4 weeks were pooled with those who got a second dose at roughly 12 weeks. Trial participants were enrolled by age into 18-55, 56-69 and 70-plus year subgroups, with roughly 150, 30 and 60 TCR-sequenced participants respectively. TCR sequencing covered more than 230 trial participants: about 210 given two doses of AZD1222 and approximately 26 given two doses of MenACWY control vaccine.

The CDR3 regions of human TCRbeta chains were analyzed by immunosequencing. The authors processed their data as follows. Repertoire TCRs were checked for matches against a reference library of SARS-CoV-2-specific TCRs that had been generated using the MIRA antigen-specificity platform. Breadth was defined as the fraction of unique TCRs that were SARS-CoV-2-associated. Depth was defined as the fraction of total T cells that were SARS-CoV-2-associated. Using the MIRA data, each spike-specific TCR was mapped to the spike region that the TCR reacts to and placed in a CD4 or CD8 class. Log10-transformed breadth and depth values were compared by one-way ANOVA with Sidak's multiple comparisons tests. TCRdb carries this immuneACCESS record with in-frame sequences only. Its versions omit some clonotypes, under half of them owing to an unresolved V gene in the studies checked, with the rest unexplained. From that table come the V and J calls and clone size; the DNA was used to work out D and trimming. The sample data list 150,000 or so clones, and around nine tenths of these were observed just once. The ten largest clones capture under 4% of the sample.

Results the study describes overall, beyond this receptor: Participants were mostly white British, with more females than males. The authors suggested clonal diversity may have been underestimated. Nearly half of unique spike-specific TCRs reportedly recognized epitopes outside regions mutated in the B.1.351 and B.1.1.7 variants. Conclusions about previously exposed vaccinees are limited because only 6 or 7 AZD1222 recipients were SARS-CoV-2 seropositive at baseline. After two AZD1222 doses, spike-specific TCR breadth and depth were significantly higher than at day 0 and than in MenACWY recipients. No day 14 peak-response samples were available, so repertoires were characterized only after the peak T cell response. In the small 56-69-year group, the increase in depth fell short of significance, most likely because of low power. CD4 TCRs associated with the vaccine covered the entire spike protein, and the dominant responses were in regions 160-218 and 743-854.

This sample's time point label indicates: baseline before first vaccination. Samples from vaccinated people were obtained from the UK trials COV001 and COV002, which included a single-blind randomized controlled phase 2/3 trial of AZD1222 (ChAdOx1 nCoV-19) in healthy adults. For TCRbeta chain sequencing, PBMC samples from trial participants were taken at day 0 and at day 28 after the second dose. CDR1 and CDR2, looked up from the germline V gene, are LGHNA and YSLEER. V loses 3 bases, J loses 4 bases, and the germline ends lie 24 bases apart. The CDR3 covers 18 residues, taking in both the cysteine and the phenylalanine. Just CDR3 DNA is preserved here, 54 bases in frame from base 1.

Material: peripheral blood, obtained on day 0 of AZD1222 vaccination. The sequence links TRBV4-3 to TRBJ1-2, with the D gene uncertain. The receptor comes from an adult in good health. The DNA sequence is given as TGCGCCAGCAGCCAGGATTCGATGAATTCACGGACGGTCTATGGCTACACCTTC. Its product reads: CASSQDSMNSRTVYGYTF.